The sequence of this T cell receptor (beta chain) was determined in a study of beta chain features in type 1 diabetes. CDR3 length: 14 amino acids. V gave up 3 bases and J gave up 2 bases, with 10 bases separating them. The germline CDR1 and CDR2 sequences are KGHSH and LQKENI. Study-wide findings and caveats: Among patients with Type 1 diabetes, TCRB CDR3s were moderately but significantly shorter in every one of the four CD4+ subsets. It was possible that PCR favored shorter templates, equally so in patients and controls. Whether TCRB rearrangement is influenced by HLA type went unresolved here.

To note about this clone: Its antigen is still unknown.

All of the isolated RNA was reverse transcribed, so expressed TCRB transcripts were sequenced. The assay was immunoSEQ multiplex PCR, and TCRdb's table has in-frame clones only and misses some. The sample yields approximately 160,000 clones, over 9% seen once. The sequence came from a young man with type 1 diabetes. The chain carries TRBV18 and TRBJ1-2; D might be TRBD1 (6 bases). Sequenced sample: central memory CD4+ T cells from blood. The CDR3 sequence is CASSPNRENYGYTF. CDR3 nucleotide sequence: TGTGCCAGCTCACCTAACAGGGAAAACTATGGCTACACCTTC.